This TCR beta chain came from a study of blood T cell repertoires in COVID-19. Looking at the study overall: From T cells, B-cell-depleted T cells, or PBMCs came the material, which was cDNA or gDNA.

Original data processing: For nucleated cells, counts were estimated from reference gene primer amplification. This table comes from immunoSEQ multiplex PCR, and its TCRdb copy is limited to in-frame clones, with some not included. V and J calls and clone size are copied from that table; D and trimming were computed from the DNA. The table has 150,000 to 170,000 clones, approximately 86% seen once; the top ten hold 0.63%. The CDR3 totals 11 residues. CDR1 is SQVTM and CDR2 is ANQGSEA in the germline V gene. The V end was cut by 5 bases, the J end by 6 bases, with 8 bases between. J is TRBJ2-1 and V is TRBV29-1; no firm D call. The sequencing sample was made of peripheral blood. The origin of this receptor is a man in his sixties with COVID-19, enrolled during active disease. As DNA, the CDR3 is TGCAGCGTTAAACAGAGCAATGAGCAGTTCTTC. Translating it yields CSVKQSNEQFF.